This is a list of T cell receptor beta chains from one sample in a study of blood T cell repertoires in COVID-19. Measured with immunoSEQ multiplex PCR; TCRdb has only the in-frame clones, and not every one. The sample yields approximately 290,000 clones, roughly 85% seen once. The sample consisted of PBMCs or T cells enriched from blood (not recorded which). The origin of the receptors is a woman in her 30s who had recovered from COVID-19. The CDR3 runs from the conserved cysteine through the conserved F or W. A D gene is named only where the DNA matches it firmly. Clone size is not always given. Where it is, it says once, few, many or a class for expanded clones.

v_gene	d_gene	j_gene	abundance	CDR3aa	CDR3nt
TRBV28	NA	TRBJ1-3	NA	CASSFLWERNTIYF	TGTGCCAGCAGTTTCCTCTGGGAGCGAAACACCATATATTTT
TRBV15	NA	TRBJ1-5	NA	CATSSSGDQPQHF	TGTGCCACCAGCTCCTCAGGGGACCAGCCCCAGCATTTT
TRBV5-1	NA	TRBJ2-3	once	CASSGTGSSSTDTQYF	TGCGCCAGCAGCGGCACGGGATCCTCTAGCACAGATACGCAGTATTTT
TRBV10-3	NA	TRBJ1-1	NA	CAISESHRENTEAFF	TGTGCCATCAGTGAGTCTCACAGAGAGAACACTGAAGCTTTCTTT
TRBV18	NA	TRBJ1-1	NA	CASSPPEDTEAFF	TGTGCCAGCTCACCACCGGAGGACACTGAAGCTTTCTTT
TRBV29-1	NA	TRBJ2-1	NA	CSVLTDIYNEQFF	TGCAGCGTTCTAACAGACATATACAATGAGCAGTTCTTC
TRBV4-2	TRBD1	TRBJ2-7	NA	CASSLHRAAQPGQGIYEQYF	TGTGCCAGCAGCCTCCATCGGGCAGCCCAACCGGGACAGGGGATATACGAGCAGTACTTC
TRBV7-9	TRBD2	TRBJ2-5	NA	CASTPGLAGFGETQYF	TGTGCCAGCACTCCGGGACTAGCGGGATTTGGGGAGACCCAGTACTTC
TRBV6-5	NA	TRBJ2-1	NA	CASRAGGSDNEQFF	TGTGCCAGCAGAGCCGGAGGTAGCGACAATGAGCAGTTCTTC
TRBV28	TRBD2	TRBJ2-1	NA	CASRLPHRVGGYNEQFF	TGTGCCAGCAGATTACCCCACCGAGTGGGGGGGTACAATGAGCAGTTCTTC
TRBV18	NA	TRBJ1-1	once	CASSPPLLTEAFF	TGTGCCAGCTCACCACCCCTATTGACTGAAGCTTTCTTT
TRBV6-5	TRBD1	TRBJ2-7	NA	CASDPGQVYSNEQYF	TGTGCCAGTGATCCGGGACAGGTCTATTCTAACGAGCAGTACTTC
TRBV5-1	NA	TRBJ2-5	NA	CASSLAGRETQYF	TGCGCCAGCAGCTTGGCAGGCAGGGAGACCCAGTACTTC
TRBV19	NA	TRBJ2-2	NA	CASSQAGLQGRGTGELFF	TGTGCCAGTAGTCAAGCGGGCCTACAGGGGCGTGGCACCGGGGAGCTGTTTTTT
TRBV27	TRBD1	TRBJ2-7	NA	CASSLQGDRGNPYEQYF	TGTGCCAGCAGTTTACAGGGGGACAGGGGAAACCCCTACGAGCAGTACTTC
TRBV28	TRBD2	TRBJ2-3	NA	CASRNSGSRTDTQYF	TGTGCCAGCAGAAATAGCGGGTCCCGCACAGATACGCAGTATTTT
TRBV7-2	TRBD1	TRBJ1-3	many	CASSLGGQGVSGNTIYF	TGTGCCAGCAGCTTAGGTGGACAGGGGGTCTCTGGAAACACCATATATTTT
TRBV12-3/TRBV12-4	NA	TRBJ2-1	NA	CASSRTPNNEQFF	TGTGCCAGCAGCCGGACACCTAACAATGAGCAGTTCTTC
TRBV14	NA	TRBJ2-7	once	CASSLGNGDFYEQYF	TGTGCCAGCAGCCTTGGGAACGGGGATTTCTACGAGCAGTACTTC
TRBV27	TRBD1	TRBJ1-5	NA	CASSPGTGLNQPQHF	TGTGCCAGCAGCCCCGGGACAGGGCTAAATCAGCCCCAGCATTTT
TRBV7-9	TRBD1	TRBJ1-1	NA	CASSSGQGEAFF	TGTGCCAGCAGCTCCGGACAGGGTGAAGCTTTCTTT
TRBV28	NA	TRBJ1-2	NA	CASRRYYGYTF	TGTGCCAGCAGACGGTACTATGGCTACACCTTC
TRBV13	TRBD1	TRBJ2-1	NA	CASSSKQGQNGDRSYNEQFF	TGTGCCAGCAGCTCCAAACAGGGGCAAAACGGAGATCGGTCCTACAATGAGCAGTTCTTC
TRBV18	NA	TRBJ2-5	NA	CASSKEETQYF	TGTGCCAGCTCAAAGGAGGAGACCCAGTACTTC
TRBV6-5	TRBD1	TRBJ1-2	NA	CASSGQGDYGYTF	TGTGCCAGCAGCGGACAGGGGGACTATGGCTACACCTTC
TRBV9	NA	TRBJ2-3	NA	CASSVAMSTDTQYF	TGTGCCAGCAGCGTAGCTATGAGCACAGATACGCAGTATTTT
TRBV11-2	TRBD1	TRBJ2-7	once	CASSLQQGVHTYEQYF	TGTGCCAGCAGCTTACAGCAGGGGGTGCATACCTACGAGCAGTACTTC
TRBV5-1	NA	TRBJ2-7	NA	CASRAGGEVDEQYF	TGCGCCAGCAGGGCGGGCGGGGAGGTAGACGAGCAGTACTTC
TRBV18	NA	TRBJ1-4	NA	CASRGGNNEKLFF	TGTGCCAGCCGCGGGGGGAATAATGAAAAACTGTTTTTT
TRBV6-5	NA	TRBJ1-5	NA	CASSRLQQGHQPQHF	TGTGCCAGCAGTCGGTTGCAACAGGGACATCAGCCCCAGCATTTT
TRBV5-6	TRBD1	TRBJ1-1	NA	CASSFSQFVRTGREAFF	TGTGCCAGCAGCTTTAGTCAGTTCGTTAGGACAGGCCGTGAAGCTTTCTTT
TRBV6-5	TRBD1	TRBJ1-1	NA	CASSYRTGDEAFF	TGTGCCAGCAGTTACCGGACAGGGGATGAAGCTTTCTTT
TRBV30	TRBD2	TRBJ2-5	NA	CAGRGAPSGKETQYF	TGTGCCGGGAGGGGAGCGCCTAGCGGGAAAGAGACCCAGTACTTC
TRBV7-7	TRBD2	TRBJ2-1	NA	CASSPGTSGKNEQFF	TGTGCCAGCAGCCCAGGGACTAGCGGAAAGAATGAGCAGTTCTTC
TRBV9	NA	TRBJ2-2	NA	CASSSGTKTGELFF	TGTGCCAGCAGTTCCGGGACAAAGACCGGGGAGCTGTTTTTT
TRBV28	TRBD1	TRBJ1-5	NA	CASRSPLDRGYQPQHF	TGTGCCAGCAGGTCGCCTCTAGACAGGGGTTATCAGCCCCAGCATTTT
TRBV20-1	TRBD2	TRBJ2-4	NA	CSASGGISGRGSIQYF	TGCAGTGCTAGTGGGGGGATTAGCGGGAGGGGCAGCATTCAGTACTTC
TRBV6-1	TRBD2	TRBJ2-1	NA	CASSEGLAGELEQFF	TGTGCCAGCAGTGAAGGACTAGCGGGAGAACTTGAGCAGTTCTTC
TRBV11-2	TRBD1	TRBJ2-7	NA	CASSLEAGGRLVDF	TGTGCCAGCAGCTTAGAGGCAGGGGGCCGGCTAGTCGACTTC
TRBV6-5	NA	TRBJ1-2	NA	CASRDPLAGGYTF	TGTGCCAGCCGAGATCCGCTCGCAGGTGGCTACACCTTC
TRBV5-4	NA	TRBJ1-1	NA	CASSLVRNTEAFF	TGTGCCAGCAGCTTGGTCAGGAACACTGAAGCTTTCTTT
TRBV7-2	TRBD2	TRBJ2-2	NA	CASSLPSGGAHTGELFF	TGTGCCAGCAGCTTACCTAGCGGGGGGGCACACACCGGGGAGCTGTTTTTT
TRBV6-5	NA	TRBJ1-2	NA	CASSYDPRGSYGYTF	TGTGCCAGCAGTTACGATCCGCGGGGCAGCTATGGCTACACCTTC
TRBV28	NA	TRBJ1-2	NA	CAAGAGGGYGYTF	TGTGCCGCAGGGGCGGGGGGCGGGTATGGCTACACCTTC
TRBV10-2	NA	TRBJ1-1	NA	CASSEQGPSTEAFF	TGCGCCAGCAGTGAGCAGGGGCCCAGCACTGAAGCTTTCTTT
TRBV29-1	NA	TRBJ2-3	few	CSVEGIMRDRGVTQYF	TGCAGCGTTGAGGGGATTATGCGGGATAGAGGTGTTACGCAGTATTTT
TRBV5-6	NA	TRBJ1-2	NA	CASSLEQLGGKGYTF	TGTGCCAGCAGCTTGGAGCAATTGGGGGGAAAGGGCTACACCTTC
TRBV7-8	TRBD1	TRBJ1-3	NA	CASSLTGVGNTIYF	TGTGCCAGCAGCTTAACAGGGGTCGGAAACACCATATATTTT
TRBV6-5	TRBD1	TRBJ2-7	once	CASYRGTYEQYF	TGTGCCAGCTACAGGGGAACCTACGAGCAGTACTTC
TRBV7-9	NA	TRBJ1-1	NA	CASSLDGGGTEAFF	TGTGCCAGCAGCTTAGATGGGGGCGGCACTGAAGCTTTCTTT
TRBV7-9	TRBD2	TRBJ2-1	NA	CASSRTSGLPYNEQFF	TGTGCCAGCAGCCGGACTAGCGGCCTCCCCTACAATGAGCAGTTCTTC
TRBV7-3	NA	TRBJ2-5	NA	CASSLARQETQYF	TGTGCCAGCAGCTTAGCCCGGCAAGAGACCCAGTACTTC